This TCR beta chain was found in a study of cytomegalovirus exposure and HLA in healthy donors. 60 Vbeta and 13 Jbeta primers were used in PCR. Assay used: immunoSEQ multiplex PCR; TCRdb lists only in-frame clones, some missing. The profile shows just under 150,000 clones, over 80% of them singletons. The CDR3 consists of 14 residues. Germline lookup yields CDR1 MNHEY and CDR2 SMNVEV (reference sequence). V shed 3 bases and J shed 5 bases, with 13 bases lying between them. Sequenced: PBMCs. V and J are TRBV27 and TRBJ1-1; weak D call: TRBD1 (5 bases). The source of this sequence is a woman in her 30s in good health and CMV-seronegative. The CDR3 is CASSLWRGGTEAFF. In nucleotides, the CDR3 is TGTGCCAGCAGTTTGTGGAGGGGAGGGACTGAAGCTTTCTTT.